This TCR beta chain came from a study of OX40 agonist ivuxolimab in advanced cancers. About the study: At doses from 0.01 to 10 mg/kg, patients were given intravenous ivuxolimab every 2 weeks. The dose-escalation group included hepatocellular carcinoma, melanoma, renal cell carcinoma and head and neck cancer.

To note about this clone: The antigen is unknown.

Germline V CDR1 and CDR2: MDHEN, SYDVKM. V lost 3 bases and J lost 1; bases outside the gene matches: 1. The CDR3 length is 14 residues. The repertoire was sequenced with immunoSEQ multiplex PCR; TCRdb's copy has only in-frame clones and lacks some. The profile covers about 79,000 clones, with 88% appearing a single time and about 4% taken by the ten largest. Overall study results and limits: Low clonal expansion, among the lowest seen, marked partial responders at 0.1-3.0 mg/kg.

The chain recombines TRBV28 with TRBJ1-1; 8 bases align to TRBD1. This TCR came from an adult with an advanced solid tumor such as melanoma, head and neck, liver or kidney cancer. The sample here was CD4+ or CD8+ T cells sorted from blood, taken in a trial of the OX40 agonist ivuxolimab. CDR3 DNA sequence: TGTGCCAGCAGTTTTGGGACAGGGAACACTGAAGCTTTCTTT. Protein product: CASSFGTGNTEAFF.